The rows below give T cell receptor beta chains drawn from one sample of a study of CD8+ T cells in alopecia areata. Produced via immunoSEQ multiplex PCR; TCRdb's table is partial and in-frame only. Of under 200,000 clones listed, less than 70% are singletons. Here the sequenced sample was CD4+ T cells sorted from blood, taken at week 24, from a patient treated with tofacitinib. The receptor set was obtained from a human donor with alopecia areata. CDR3s include the opening cysteine and the closing phenylalanine or tryptophan. The D gene is left open where the match is weak. Some rows mark clone size as missing; the rest say once, few, many or name a class of expanded clone.

TRBV7-2	few	.	TRBJ1-5	TGTGCCAGCAGCCAAACATCAAATGGGGGTCAGCCCCAGCATTTT	CASSQTSNGGQPQHF
TRBV7-9	.	.	TRBJ2-7	TGTGCCAGCAGCCCCCTTACCTACGAGCAGTACTTC	CASSPLTYEQYF
TRBV7-6	.	TRBD2	TRBJ2-5	TGTGCCAGCAGCCCATGGCGGGGGAACCAAGAGACCCAGTACTTC	CASSPWRGNQETQYF
TRBV5-1	.	TRBD1	TRBJ2-2	TGCGCCAGCAGCATTACAGGGGGCGAAACCGGGGAGCTGTTTTTT	CASSITGGETGELFF
TRBV4-1	few	TRBD1	TRBJ2-7	TGCGCCAGCAGCCCGAACCGGGACAGGGGGCGTCTCCGTTACGAGCAGTACTTC	CASSPNRDRGRLRYEQYF
TRBV7-9	.	.	TRBJ2-6	TGTGCCAGCAGCCCACTAAGCCGACAGTTAAGGGGCGTCCTGACTTTC	CASSPLSRQLRGVLTF
TRBV5-6	few	TRBD2	TRBJ2-5	TGTGCCAGCAGCTCGCCCAGGGAGGGAGAGACCCAGTACTTC	CASSSPREGETQYF
TRBV6-1	.	TRBD1	TRBJ1-1	TGTGCCAGCAGTCCGGGACAGAAAACTGAAGCTTTCTTT	CASSPGQKTEAFF
TRBV5-6	few	.	TRBJ2-3	TGTGCCAGCAGCTTGGGAAGCACAGATACGCAGTATTTT	CASSLGSTDTQYF
TRBV6-1	once	.	TRBJ1-5	TGTGCCAGCAGTCGACAGGCCGCGGGCAATCAGCCCCAGCATTTT	CASSRQAAGNQPQHF
TRBV30	.	TRBD1	TRBJ2-2	TGTGCCTGGAGTGCCCCCCCCGGGACAGGGGAATTTAGCACCGGGGAGCTGTTTTTT	CAWSAPPGTGEFSTGELFF
TRBV6-1	.	TRBD1	TRBJ2-1	TGTGCCAGCAGTCCCCCGGGACAGGCGAATAATGAGCAGTTCTTC	CASSPPGQANNEQFF
TRBV9	.	.	TRBJ2-5	TGTGCCAGCAGCGAGACGGTATCTAGCGAGGAGACCCAGTACTTC	CASSETVSSEETQYF
TRBV5-1	.	TRBD1	TRBJ1-1	TGCGCCAGCAGCCTAAAGACAGGGACCGGGACTGAAGCTTTCTTT	CASSLKTGTGTEAFF
TRBV6-5	.	.	TRBJ2-5	TGTGCCAGCAGTTTGGTGGGATCGGGGGAGACCCAGTACTTC	CASSLVGSGETQYF
TRBV6-5	.	.	TRBJ2-7	TGTGCCAGCAGTAGCTCGACAGGTAGATACGAGCAGTACTTC	CASSSSTGRYEQYF
TRBV7-2	.	TRBD1	TRBJ2-5	TGTGCCAGCAGCTTAACCAGGGGGACCCAAGAGACCCAGTACTTC	CASSLTRGTQETQYF
TRBV5-6	.	TRBD2	TRBJ2-7	TGTGCCAGCAGCATCAGCGGGGTTTATGCGCAGTACTTC	CASSISGVYAQYF
TRBV2	.	.	TRBJ2-1	TGTGCCAGCAGCCATCTTGAGGTTGTGGAGCAGTTCTTC	CASSHLEVVEQFF
TRBV30	.	.	TRBJ1-5	TGTGCCTGGGACAGGCTCAATCAGCCCCAGCATTTT	CAWDRLNQPQHF
TRBV30	few	.	TRBJ2-7	TGTGCCTGGAGTTTCAGGGGTGGCGAGCAGTACTTC	CAWSFRGGEQYF
TRBV9	few	.	TRBJ2-3	TGTGCCAGCAGCGCCCCCGTTGAGGGGCCTAGCACAGATACGCAGTATTTT	CASSAPVEGPSTDTQYF
TRBV7-9	.	.	TRBJ2-6	TGTGCCAGCAGCTTAATTGGGGCTGGGGCCAACGTCCTGACTTTC	CASSLIGAGANVLTF
TRBV13	few	TRBD1	TRBJ1-6	TGTGCCAGCAGCTTAGCCGGCAGGGGGAATTCACCCCTCCACTTT	CASSLAGRGNSPLHF
TRBV27	.	TRBD1	TRBJ2-5	TGTGCCAGCGGACAGGGGCAAGAGACCCAGTACTTC	CASGQGQETQYF
TRBV30	few	.	TRBJ1-2	TGTGCCTGGAGTCCAATAAGAAACTATGGCTACACCTTC	CAWSPIRNYGYTF
TRBV29-1	.	.	TRBJ2-3	TGCAGCCTAGGGACGTCTGAAGATACGCAGTATTTT	CSLGTSEDTQYF
TRBV29-1	.	TRBD2	TRBJ2-3	TGCAGCGTCCTAGCGGGGGGGAGCACAGATACGCAGTATTTT	CSVLAGGSTDTQYF
TRBV4-2	.	TRBD1	TRBJ1-2	TGTGCCAGCAGCCAAGGGACAGGGCGGGATGGCTACACCTTC	CASSQGTGRDGYTF
TRBV11-1	.	TRBD1	TRBJ2-2	TGTGCCAGCAGCTCGGGACAGAGTTTATCCGGGGAGCTGTTTTTT	CASSSGQSLSGELFF
TRBV29-1	.	.	TRBJ1-4	TGCAGCGCCCATGGGGCGAGCAGGCATGGCGAAAAACTGTTTTTT	CSAHGASRHGEKLFF
TRBV7-3	.	.	TRBJ1-5	TGTGCCAGCAGCTTACGTGGGGGGAGCAATCAGCCCCAGCATTTT	CASSLRGGSNQPQHF
TRBV4-2	.	TRBD2	TRBJ2-5	TGTGCCAGCAGCCAAGAAGGACTAGCGGTGACCCAGTACTTC	CASSQEGLAVTQYF
TRBV7-6	.	.	TRBJ2-7	TGTGCCAGCAGCTTAAACGGAAAGGGGCCCTACGAGCAGTACTTC	CASSLNGKGPYEQYF
TRBV29-1	few	TRBD2	TRBJ2-1	TGCAGCGAGACCCTAGCGGGGGCGTACAATGAGCAGTTCTTC	CSETLAGAYNEQFF
TRBV29-1	few	TRBD1	TRBJ1-2	TGCAGCGTTGATAGGCAGGGGGACTATGGCTACACCTTC	CSVDRQGDYGYTF
TRBV6-1	.	TRBD1	TRBJ2-1	TGTGCCAGCAGTGGACAGGGGGCGCGAGGTAATGAGCAGTTCTTC	CASSGQGARGNEQFF
TRBV29-1	.	TRBD1	TRBJ1-1	TGCAGCGTTGGCGGAACGGGACAGGGGAACACTGAAGCTTTCTTT	CSVGGTGQGNTEAFF
TRBV28	.	TRBD2	TRBJ2-3	TGTGCCAGCACACTAGCGGGGTATTCGCAGTATTTT	CASTLAGYSQYF
TRBV29-1	.	TRBD2	TRBJ2-1	TGCAGCGTAACTAGCGGGGGTAGCTCCTACAATGAGCAGTTCTTC	CSVTSGGSSYNEQFF